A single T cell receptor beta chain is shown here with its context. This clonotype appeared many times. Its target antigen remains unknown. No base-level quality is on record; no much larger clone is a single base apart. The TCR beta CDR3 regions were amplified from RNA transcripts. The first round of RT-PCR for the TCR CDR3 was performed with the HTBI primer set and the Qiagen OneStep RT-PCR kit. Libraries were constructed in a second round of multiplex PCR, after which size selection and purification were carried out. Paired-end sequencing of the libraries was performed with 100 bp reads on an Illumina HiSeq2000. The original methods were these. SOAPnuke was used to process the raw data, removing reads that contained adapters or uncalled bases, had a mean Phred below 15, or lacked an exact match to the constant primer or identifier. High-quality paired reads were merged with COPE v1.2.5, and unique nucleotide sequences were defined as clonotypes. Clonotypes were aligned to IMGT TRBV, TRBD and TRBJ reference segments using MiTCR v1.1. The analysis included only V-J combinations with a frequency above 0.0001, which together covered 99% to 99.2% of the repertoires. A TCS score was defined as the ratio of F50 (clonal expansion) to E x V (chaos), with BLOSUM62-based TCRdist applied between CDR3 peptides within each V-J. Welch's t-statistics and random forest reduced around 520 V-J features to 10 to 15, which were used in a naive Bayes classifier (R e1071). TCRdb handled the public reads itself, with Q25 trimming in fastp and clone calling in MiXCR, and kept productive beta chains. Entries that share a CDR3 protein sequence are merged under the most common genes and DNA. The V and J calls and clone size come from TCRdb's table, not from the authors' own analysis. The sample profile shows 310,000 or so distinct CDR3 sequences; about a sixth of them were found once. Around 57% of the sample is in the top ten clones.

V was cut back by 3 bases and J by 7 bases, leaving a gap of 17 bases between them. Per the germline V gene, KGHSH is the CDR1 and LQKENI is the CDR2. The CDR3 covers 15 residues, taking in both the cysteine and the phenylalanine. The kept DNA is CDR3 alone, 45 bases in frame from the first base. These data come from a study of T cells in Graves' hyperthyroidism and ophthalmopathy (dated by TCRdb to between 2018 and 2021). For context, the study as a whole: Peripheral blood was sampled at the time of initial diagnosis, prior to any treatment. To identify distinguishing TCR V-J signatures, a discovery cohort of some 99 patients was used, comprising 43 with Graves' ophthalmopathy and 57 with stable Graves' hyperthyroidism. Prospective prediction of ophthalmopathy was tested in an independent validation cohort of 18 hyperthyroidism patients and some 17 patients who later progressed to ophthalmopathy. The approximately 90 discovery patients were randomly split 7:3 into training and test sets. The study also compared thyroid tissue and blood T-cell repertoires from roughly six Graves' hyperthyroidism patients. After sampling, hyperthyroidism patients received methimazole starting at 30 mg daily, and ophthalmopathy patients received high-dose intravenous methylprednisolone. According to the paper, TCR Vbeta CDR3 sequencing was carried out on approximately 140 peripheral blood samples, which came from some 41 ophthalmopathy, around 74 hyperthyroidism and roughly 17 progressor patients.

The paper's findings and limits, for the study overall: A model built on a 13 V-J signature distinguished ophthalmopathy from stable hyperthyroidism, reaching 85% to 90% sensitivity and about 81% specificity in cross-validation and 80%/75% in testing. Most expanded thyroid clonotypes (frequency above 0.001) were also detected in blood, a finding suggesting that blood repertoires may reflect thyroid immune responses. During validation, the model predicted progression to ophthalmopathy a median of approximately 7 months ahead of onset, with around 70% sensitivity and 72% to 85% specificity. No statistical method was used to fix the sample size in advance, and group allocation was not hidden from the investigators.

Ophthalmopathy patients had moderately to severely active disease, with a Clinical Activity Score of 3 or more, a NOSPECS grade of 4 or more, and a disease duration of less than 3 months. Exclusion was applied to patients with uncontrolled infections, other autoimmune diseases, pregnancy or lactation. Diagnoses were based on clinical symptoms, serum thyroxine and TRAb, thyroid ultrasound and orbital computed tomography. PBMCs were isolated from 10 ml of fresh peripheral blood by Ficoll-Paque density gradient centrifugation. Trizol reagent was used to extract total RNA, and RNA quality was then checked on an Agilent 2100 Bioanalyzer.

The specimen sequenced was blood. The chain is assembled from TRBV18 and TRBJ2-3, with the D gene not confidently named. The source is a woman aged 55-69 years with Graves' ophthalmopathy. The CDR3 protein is CASSPPGRRQNTQYF. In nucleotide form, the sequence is TGTGCCAGCTCACCTCCGGGCAGGAGACAAAATACGCAGTATTTT.